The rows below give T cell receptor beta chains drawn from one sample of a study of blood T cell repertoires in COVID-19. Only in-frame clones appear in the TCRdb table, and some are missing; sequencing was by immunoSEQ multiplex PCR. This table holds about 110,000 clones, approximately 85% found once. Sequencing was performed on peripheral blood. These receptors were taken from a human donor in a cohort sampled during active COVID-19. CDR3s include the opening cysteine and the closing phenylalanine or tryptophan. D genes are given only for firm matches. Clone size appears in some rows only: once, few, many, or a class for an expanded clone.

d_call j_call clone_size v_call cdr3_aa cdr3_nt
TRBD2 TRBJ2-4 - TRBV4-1 CASSHHGEGLKSIQYF TGCGCCAGCAGCCATCATGGGGAGGGTTTGAAAAGCATTCAGTACTTC
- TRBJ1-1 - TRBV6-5 CASSYFRGGTEAFF TGTGCCAGCAGTTACTTTAGGGGAGGCACTGAAGCTTTCTTT
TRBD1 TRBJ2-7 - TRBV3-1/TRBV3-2 CASSQGGTGGGEQYF TGTGCCAGCAGCCAAGGCGGGACAGGGGGGGGCGAGCAGTACTTC
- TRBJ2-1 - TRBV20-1 CSARDPGLQFF TGCAGTGCTAGAGATCCAGGGTTGCAGTTCTTC
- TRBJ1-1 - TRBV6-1 CASSERGNTEAFF TGTGCCAGCAGTGAAAGGGGGAACACTGAAGCTTTCTTT
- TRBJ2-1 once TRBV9 CASSLQGYEQFF TGTGCCAGCAGCCTTCAGGGGTATGAGCAGTTCTTC
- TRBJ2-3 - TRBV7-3 CASSLSSGTDTQYF TGTGCCAGCAGCTTGAGTAGCGGTACAGATACGCAGTATTTT
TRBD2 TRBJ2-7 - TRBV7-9 CASSRTSGSYEQYF TGTGCCAGCAGCCGGACTAGCGGCTCCTACGAGCAGTACTTC
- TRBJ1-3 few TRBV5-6 CASSSPRANSGNTIYF TGTGCCAGCAGCTCACCCAGGGCGAACTCTGGAAACACCATATATTTT
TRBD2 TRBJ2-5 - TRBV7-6 CASSLGSSGVGETQYF TGTGCCAGCAGCTTAGGTTCTAGCGGGGTAGGGGAGACCCAGTACTTC
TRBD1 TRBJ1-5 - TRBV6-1 CASSERGQYNQPQHF TGTGCCAGCAGTGAGCGGGGACAGTACAATCAGCCCCAGCATTTT
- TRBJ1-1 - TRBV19 CASSMGTGHLNTEAFF TGTGCCAGTAGTATGGGAACGGGACATCTGAACACTGAAGCTTTCTTT
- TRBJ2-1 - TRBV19 CATKRRRTDYNEQFF TGTGCCACCAAGCGTCGCCGGACTGACTACAATGAGCAGTTCTTC
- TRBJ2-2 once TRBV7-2 CASSPRGTGELFF TGTGCCAGCAGCCCTCGGGGCACCGGGGAGCTGTTTTTT
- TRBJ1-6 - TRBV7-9 CASSFGYSPLHF TGTGCCAGCAGCTTCGGGTATTCACCCCTCCACTTT
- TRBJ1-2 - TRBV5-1 CASSLVAESYGYTF TGCGCCAGCAGCTTGGTAGCGGAATCCTATGGCTACACCTTC
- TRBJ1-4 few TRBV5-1 CASSLDTTNEKLFF TGCGCCAGCAGCTTGGACACAACTAATGAAAAACTGTTTTTT
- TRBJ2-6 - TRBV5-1 CASSGTQGRKAGANVLTF TGCGCCAGCAGCGGAACACAGGGAAGAAAGGCTGGGGCCAACGTCCTGACTTTC
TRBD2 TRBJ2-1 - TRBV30 CAWSSGTSGGQFF TGTGCCTGGAGTTCAGGGACTAGCGGCGGGCAGTTCTTC
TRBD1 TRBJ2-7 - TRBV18 CASSRAWGTGFRDEQYF TGTGCCAGCTCACGAGCTTGGGGGACAGGGTTTCGGGACGAGCAGTACTTC
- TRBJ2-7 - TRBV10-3 CAISLASSYEQYF TGTGCCATCAGTCTCGCGAGCTCCTACGAGCAGTACTTC
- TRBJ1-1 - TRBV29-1 CSVQSGGSRYFGTEAFF TGCAGCGTCCAAAGTGGGGGCAGTAGATATTTCGGCACTGAAGCTTTCTTT
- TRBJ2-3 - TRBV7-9 CASSSAPDSDTQYF TGTGCCAGCAGCTCAGCCCCGGACAGTGATACGCAGTATTTT
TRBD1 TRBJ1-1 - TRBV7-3 CASSVDRGGRTEAFF TGTGCCAGCAGCGTCGACAGGGGAGGACGGACTGAAGCTTTCTTT
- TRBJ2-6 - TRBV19 CASRVNGANVLTF TGTGCCAGCAGGGTAAATGGGGCCAACGTCCTGACTTTC
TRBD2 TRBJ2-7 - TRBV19 CASSSRLAPSYEQYF TGTGCCAGTAGTTCACGACTAGCGCCAAGTTACGAGCAGTACTTC
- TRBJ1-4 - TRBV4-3 CASSQRGDGNEKLFF TGCGCCAGCAGCCAAAGGGGCGACGGGAATGAAAAACTGTTTTTT
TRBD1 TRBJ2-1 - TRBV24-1 CATSDGGTGAYNEQFF TGTGCCACCAGTGACGGAGGGACAGGGGCGTACAATGAGCAGTTCTTC
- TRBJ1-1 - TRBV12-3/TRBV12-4 CASSFSGTEAFF TGTGCCAGCAGTTTTTCAGGTACTGAAGCTTTCTTT
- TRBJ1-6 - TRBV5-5 CASSLGQDNSPLHF TGTGCCAGCAGCTTGGGACAGGATAATTCACCCCTCCACTTT
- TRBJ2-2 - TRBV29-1 CSVRNTGELFF TGCAGCGTTCGGAACACCGGGGAGCTGTTTTTT
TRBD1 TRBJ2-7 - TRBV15 CATSVNAGQGGKEYF TGTGCCACCAGCGTCAACGCGGGACAGGGCGGGAAAGAGTACTTC
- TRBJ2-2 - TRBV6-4 CASSERPNSGELFF TGTGCCAGCAGTGAGCGGCCTAATAGCGGGGAGCTGTTTTTT
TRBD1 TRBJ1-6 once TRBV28 CASSQTGVSPLHF TGTGCCAGCAGTCAGACAGGGGTCTCACCCCTCCACTTT
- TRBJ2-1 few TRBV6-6 CASSSSGHQFF TGTGCCAGCAGTTCCTCGGGACATCAGTTCTTC
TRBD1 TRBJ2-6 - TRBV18 CASSQQGGVSGANVLTF TGTGCCAGCTCACAACAGGGGGGAGTCTCTGGGGCCAACGTCCTGACTTTC
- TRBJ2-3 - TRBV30 CAWSVSTDTQYF TGTGCCTGGAGCGTCAGCACAGATACGCAGTATTTT
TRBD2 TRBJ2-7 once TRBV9 CASSVERSRDISGLGSYEQYF TGTGCCAGCAGCGTAGAACGGAGCCGCGACATATCGGGACTAGGCAGCTACGAGCAGTACTTC
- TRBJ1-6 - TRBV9 CASSVAPRGASNSPLHF TGTGCCAGCAGCGTAGCCCCCCGGGGGGCGAGTAATTCACCCCTCCACTTT
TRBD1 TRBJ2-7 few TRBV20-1 CSAVRGLEQYF TGCAGTGCAGTAAGGGGGCTTGAGCAGTACTTC
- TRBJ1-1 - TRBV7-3 CASRLRPNTEAFF TGTGCCAGCAGACTACGGCCGAACACTGAAGCTTTCTTT
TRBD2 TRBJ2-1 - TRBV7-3 CASSSIQSGAQFF TGTGCCAGCAGCTCTATCCAGAGCGGGGCCCAGTTCTTC
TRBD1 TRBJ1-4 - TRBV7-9 CASSQQGIDEKLFF TGTGCCAGCAGCCAACAGGGGATAGACGAAAAACTGTTTTTT
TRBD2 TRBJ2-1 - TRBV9 CASSVGGGGTNEQFF TGTGCCAGCAGCGTCGGAGGCGGGGGGACCAATGAGCAGTTCTTC
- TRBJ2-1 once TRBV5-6 CASSSRGSGQFF TGTGCCAGCAGCTCCCGGGGTAGCGGGCAGTTCTTC
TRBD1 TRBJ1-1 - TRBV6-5 CASRQSQGANTEAFF TGTGCCAGCAGGCAATCACAGGGGGCGAACACTGAAGCTTTCTTT
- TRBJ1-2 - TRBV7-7 CASSLGLGRGEVSYGYTF TGTGCCAGCAGCTTAGGACTTGGGCGGGGAGAAGTCAGCTATGGCTACACCTTC
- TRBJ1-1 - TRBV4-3 CASSQEPGGGTEAFF TGCGCCAGCAGCCAAGAGCCGGGAGGGGGGACTGAAGCTTTCTTT
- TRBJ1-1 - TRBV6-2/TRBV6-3 CASSYSEGETEAFF TGTGCCAGCAGTTACTCAGAGGGGGAGACTGAAGCTTTCTTT
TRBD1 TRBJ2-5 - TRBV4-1 CASSQGQGLLQETQYF TGCGCCAGCAGCCAAGGACAGGGTCTATTACAAGAGACCCAGTACTTC
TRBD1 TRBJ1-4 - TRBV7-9 CASRTGGAEKLFF TGTGCCAGCAGGACAGGGGGTGCTGAAAAACTGTTTTTT
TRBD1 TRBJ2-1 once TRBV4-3 CASSQDSRGRDEQFF TGCGCCAGCAGCCAAGATAGTAGGGGGCGGGATGAGCAGTTCTTC
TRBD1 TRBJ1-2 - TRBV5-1 CASSLGDTGTANYGYTF TGCGCCAGCAGCTTGGGTGACACAGGGACAGCTAACTATGGCTACACCTTC
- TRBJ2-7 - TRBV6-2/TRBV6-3 CASSYSPGTTYEQYF TGTGCCAGCAGTTACAGTCCCGGGACAACCTACGAGCAGTACTTC
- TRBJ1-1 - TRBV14 CASSQMGGGRDTEAFF TGTGCCAGCAGCCAAATGGGCGGGGGAAGGGACACTGAAGCTTTCTTT
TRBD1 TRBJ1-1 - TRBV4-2 CASSHRQGDTEAFF TGTGCCAGCAGCCATCGACAGGGGGACACTGAAGCTTTCTTT
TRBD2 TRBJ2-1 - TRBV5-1 CASSFSGTSSYNEQFF TGCGCCAGCAGCTTTAGCGGGACGAGCTCCTACAATGAGCAGTTCTTC
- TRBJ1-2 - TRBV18 CASSPARDSNYGYTF TGTGCCAGCTCACCTGCCCGAGACAGCAACTATGGCTACACCTTC
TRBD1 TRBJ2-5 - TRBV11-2 CASSGTVDETQYF TGTGCCAGCAGCGGGACAGTCGACGAGACCCAGTACTTC